The text below deals with one T cell receptor beta chain. The target of this receptor is not known. One base away there is no much larger clone; base qualities are not given. From the cysteine through the phenylalanine, the CDR3 covers 17 amino acids. The kept DNA is CDR3 alone, 51 bases in frame from the first base. A distance of 13 bases separates the germline ends of V and J, which lose 0 bases and 2 bases respectively. Per the germline V gene (reference sequence), LNHNV is the CDR1 and YYDKDF is the CDR2. This specimen belongs to a study of blood T cell repertoires in COVID-19 (TCRdb year 2020). For the study in its entirety: Samples from collaborators originated in the United States, Italy and Spain and spanned both the acute and convalescent phases of COVID-19. The samples were drawn from the first 160 participants of the ongoing ImmuneRACE study and from some 1,300 subjects provided by 6 global collaborators. HLA class I and class II types, where available, came from metadata supplied by the sample provider rather than from assay-based typing. Deeply sampled blood TCRbeta repertoires from subjects exposed to, actively infected with, or recovered from COVID-19 were included in the dataset. The repertoires were made available in a free public database intended to serve as a resource for research on the immune response to SARS-CoV-2. A de-identified subject ID, COVID-19 status, age in years and sex were almost always included in the sample metadata. The material from the prospective study consisted of cDNA or gDNA derived from T cells, B-cell-depleted T cells, or PBMCs.

At one collaborating source in Seattle, patients were enrolled during active infection and were followed longitudinally through the course of disease. Each collaborating institution followed its own protocols to collect whole blood in K2EDTA tubes. For TCRbeta analysis, collaborators shipped samples as frozen whole blood, isolated PBMCs, or DNA extracted from either of those sample types. The immunoSEQ Assay, a bias-controlled multiplex PCR, was used to amplify TCRbeta CDR3 regions from genomic DNA. The paper's data handling went like this. The number of nucleated cells in each sample was estimated from the amplification of reference gene primers within the assay. To quantify the absolute abundance of each unique TCRbeta CDR3 rearrangement, sequence reads were collapsed and filtered. Productive Simpson clonality was computed per sample as the square root of Simpson's diversity index over productive rearrangements. TCRdb took over this immuneACCESS table, retaining in-frame rearrangements with V and J assigned. Such tables are incomplete; in checked studies, under half of the missing clones stem from an unresolved V gene, and the remainder is unexplained. V and J calls and clone size follow that table, whereas D and trimming were derived from the DNA. For this sample the table gives almost 200,000 clones, of which over 80% were detected only once. 0.95% of the sample lies in the top ten.

Overall results and qualifications from the work: The quantity of clinical and demographic metadata differed by source and by participant and was supplied without curation.

The chain was built from TRBV15 and TRBJ2-2, with a weak D call of TRBD2 (6 bases match). The clonotype comes from a man aged 55 to 70 with COVID-19, enrolled during active disease. Material for sequencing was peripheral blood. The CDR3 region: CATSRDLEGTNTGELFF. The bases read TGTGCCACCAGCAGAGATCTGGAGGGGACTAACACCGGGGAGCTGTTTTTT.